This T cell receptor beta chain originates from a study of CD8+ T cells in alopecia areata. Extracted RNA was reverse transcribed, and the resulting cDNA served as sequencing template. Profiling relied on immunoSEQ multiplex PCR, and the TCRdb table lists in-frame clones only, not all of them. The sample yields 110,000 to 150,000 clones, roughly 54% seen once. Treatment noted: oral pan-JAK inhibitor, 5-10 mg twice daily. V lost 2 bases to trimming and J lost 5 bases; unmatched junction nucleotides: 12. CDR3 size: 17 residues. Germline V lookup: CDR1 SGHDN, CDR2 FVKESK. The TCR originated in a human donor with alopecia areata. The chain links TRBV14 to TRBJ2-5; 9 positions agree with TRBD2. The material sequenced was CD8+ T cells sorted from blood, taken at week 4, from a patient treated with tofacitinib. CDR3 DNA: TGTGCCAGCAGCCAACAGGACCCGGGACTAGCAGGCGAGACCCAGTACTTC. Residues: CASSQQDPGLAGETQYF.